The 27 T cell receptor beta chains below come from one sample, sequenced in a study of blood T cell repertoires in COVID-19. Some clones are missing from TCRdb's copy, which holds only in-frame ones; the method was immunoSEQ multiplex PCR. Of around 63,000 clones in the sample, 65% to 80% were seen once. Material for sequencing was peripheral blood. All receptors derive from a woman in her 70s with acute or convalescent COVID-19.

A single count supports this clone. The CDR3 region has the DNA TGTGCCAGCAGCTTAACAGGGTACGATGGCGGGGGGCCGGAGACCCAGTACTTC. Protein: CASSLTGYDGGGPETQYF. This rearrangement joins TRBV9 to TRBJ2-5, with TRBD2 matching over 8 bases. CDR1 and CDR2 (germline): SGDLS, YYNGEE. The CDR3 consists of 18 residues. V dropped 4 bases and J dropped 5; count of bases not matched to a gene: 19.

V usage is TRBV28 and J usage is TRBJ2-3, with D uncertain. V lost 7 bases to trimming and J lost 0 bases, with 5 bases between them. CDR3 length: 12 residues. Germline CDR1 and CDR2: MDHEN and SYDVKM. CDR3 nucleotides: TGTGCCAGCAAGCCTAGCACAGATACGCAGTATTTT. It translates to CASKPSTDTQYF.

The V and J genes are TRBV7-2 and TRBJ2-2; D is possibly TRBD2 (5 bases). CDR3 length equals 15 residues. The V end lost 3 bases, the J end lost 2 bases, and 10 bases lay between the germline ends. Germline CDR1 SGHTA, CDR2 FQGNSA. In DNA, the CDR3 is TGTGCCAGCAGCTTCGCCCGGACTAACACCGGGGAGCTGTTTTTT. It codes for CASSFARTNTGELFF. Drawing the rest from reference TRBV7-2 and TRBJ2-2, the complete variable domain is GAGVSQSPSNKVTEKGKDVELRCDPISGHTALYWYRQSLGQGLEFLIYFQGNSAPDKSGLPSDRFSAERTGGSVSTLTIQRTQQEDSAVYLCASSFARTNTGELFFGEGSRLTVL.

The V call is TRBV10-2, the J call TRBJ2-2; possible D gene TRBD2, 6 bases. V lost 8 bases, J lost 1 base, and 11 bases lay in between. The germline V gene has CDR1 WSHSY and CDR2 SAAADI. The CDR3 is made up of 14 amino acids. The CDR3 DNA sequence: TGCGCCAGCGATCGGGGGAAGAACACCGGGGAGCTGTTTTTT. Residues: CASDRGKNTGELFF.

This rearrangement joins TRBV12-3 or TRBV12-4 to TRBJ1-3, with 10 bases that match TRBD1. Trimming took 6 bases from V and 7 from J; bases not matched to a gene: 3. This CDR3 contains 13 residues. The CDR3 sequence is CASSRTGGNTIYF. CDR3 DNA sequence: TGTGCCAGCAGCCGGACAGGGGGGAACACCATATATTTT.

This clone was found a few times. The CDR3 region is CASSLVPTGGYEQYF. CDR3 nucleotides: TGTGCCAGCAGCTTGGTGCCCACCGGGGGGTACGAGCAGTACTTC. The chain is built from TRBV5-5 and TRBJ2-7; the match to TRBD2 covers 7 bases. CDR1 SGHKS and CDR2 YYEKEE come from the germline V gene (reference sequence). V dropped 0 bases and J dropped 4; count of bases not matched to a gene: 7. The CDR3 loop spans 15 amino acids.

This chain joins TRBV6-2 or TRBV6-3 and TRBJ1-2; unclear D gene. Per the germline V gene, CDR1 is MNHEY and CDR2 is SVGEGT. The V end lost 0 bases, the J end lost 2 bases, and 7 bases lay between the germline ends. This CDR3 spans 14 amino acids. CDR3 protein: CASSYSWRNYGYTF. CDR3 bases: TGTGCCAGCAGTTACTCTTGGCGGAACTATGGCTACACCTTC.

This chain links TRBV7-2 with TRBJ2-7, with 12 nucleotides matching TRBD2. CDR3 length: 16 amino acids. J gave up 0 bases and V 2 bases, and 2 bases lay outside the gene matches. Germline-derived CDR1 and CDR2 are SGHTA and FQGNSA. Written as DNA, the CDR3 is TGTGCCAGCAGCTTAACGACTAGCGGGGGCTCCTACGAGCAGTACTTC. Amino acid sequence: CASSLTTSGGSYEQYF.

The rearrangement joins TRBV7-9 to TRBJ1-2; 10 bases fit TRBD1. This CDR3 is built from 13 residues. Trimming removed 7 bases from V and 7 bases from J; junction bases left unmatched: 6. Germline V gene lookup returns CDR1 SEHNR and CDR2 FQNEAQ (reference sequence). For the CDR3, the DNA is TGTGCCAGCACGGGACAGGGGATGACTGGCTACACCTTC. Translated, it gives CASTGQGMTGYTF.

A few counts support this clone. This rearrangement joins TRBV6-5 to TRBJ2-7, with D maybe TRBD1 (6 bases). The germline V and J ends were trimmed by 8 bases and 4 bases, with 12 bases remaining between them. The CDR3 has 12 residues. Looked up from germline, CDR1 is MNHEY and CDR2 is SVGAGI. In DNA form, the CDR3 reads TGTGCCAGCCAGGGGAATGCGTACGAGCAGTACTTC. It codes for CASQGNAYEQYF.

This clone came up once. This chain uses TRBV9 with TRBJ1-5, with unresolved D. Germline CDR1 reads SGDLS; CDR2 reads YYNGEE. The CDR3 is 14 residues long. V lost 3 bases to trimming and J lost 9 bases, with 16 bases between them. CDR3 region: CASSEGDSVPPQHF. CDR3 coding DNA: TGTGCCAGCAGCGAGGGAGACTCCGTCCCGCCCCAGCATTTT.

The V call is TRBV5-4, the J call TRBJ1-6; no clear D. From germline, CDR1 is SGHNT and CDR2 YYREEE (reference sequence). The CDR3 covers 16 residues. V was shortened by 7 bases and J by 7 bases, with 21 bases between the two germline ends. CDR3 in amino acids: CASSSTPGQANSPLHF. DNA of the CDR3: TGTGCCAGCTCCTCTACGCCCGGCCAGGCAAATTCACCCCTCCACTTT.

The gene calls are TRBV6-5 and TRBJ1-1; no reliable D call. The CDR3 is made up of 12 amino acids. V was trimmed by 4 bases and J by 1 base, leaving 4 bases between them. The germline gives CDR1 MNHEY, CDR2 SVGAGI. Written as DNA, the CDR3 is TGTGCCAGCAGTTTACAGAACACTGAAGCTTTCTTT. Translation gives CASSLQNTEAFF.

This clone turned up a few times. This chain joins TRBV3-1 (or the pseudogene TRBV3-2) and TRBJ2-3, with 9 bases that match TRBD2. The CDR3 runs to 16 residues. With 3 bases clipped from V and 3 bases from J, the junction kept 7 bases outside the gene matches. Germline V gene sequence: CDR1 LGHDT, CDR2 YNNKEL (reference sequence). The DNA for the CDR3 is TGTGCCAGCAGCCAGAAGAGACTAGCGGTGACAGATACGCAGTATTTT. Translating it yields CASSQKRLAVTDTQYF.

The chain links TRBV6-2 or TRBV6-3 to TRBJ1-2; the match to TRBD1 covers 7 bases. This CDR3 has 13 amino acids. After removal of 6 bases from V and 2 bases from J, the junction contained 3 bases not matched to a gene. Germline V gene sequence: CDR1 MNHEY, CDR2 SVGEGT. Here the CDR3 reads CASSQTGNYGYTF. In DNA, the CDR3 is TGTGCCAGCAGCCAGACAGGGAACTATGGCTACACCTTC.

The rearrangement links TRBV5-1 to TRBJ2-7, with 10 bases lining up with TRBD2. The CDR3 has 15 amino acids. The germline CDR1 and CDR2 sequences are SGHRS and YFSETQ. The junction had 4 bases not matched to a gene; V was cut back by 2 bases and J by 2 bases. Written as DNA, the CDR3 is TGCGCCAGCAGCTTTAGCGGGGGGCCTCCCTACGAGCAGTACTTC. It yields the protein CASSFSGGPPYEQYF.

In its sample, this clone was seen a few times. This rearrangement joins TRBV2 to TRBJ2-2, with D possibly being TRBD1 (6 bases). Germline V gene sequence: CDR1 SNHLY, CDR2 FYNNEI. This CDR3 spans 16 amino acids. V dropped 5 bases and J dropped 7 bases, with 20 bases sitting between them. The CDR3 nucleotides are TGTGCCAGCAGTACGCTCCAGGGGTCAATGGACGGGGAGCTGTTTTTT. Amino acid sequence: CASSTLQGSMDGELFF.

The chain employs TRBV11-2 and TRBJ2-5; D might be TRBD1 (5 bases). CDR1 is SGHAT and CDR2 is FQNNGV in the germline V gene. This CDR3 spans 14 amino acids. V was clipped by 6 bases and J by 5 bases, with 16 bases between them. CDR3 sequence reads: CASRRSRDGETQYF. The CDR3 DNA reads TGTGCCAGCAGGAGAAGCAGGGATGGGGAGACCCAGTACTTC.

The CDR3 spells CASSRRGFSSEQYF. In DNA form, the CDR3 reads TGTGCCAGCAGCCGCAGGGGATTTTCGTCCGAGCAGTACTTC. The chain is built from TRBV27 and TRBJ2-7; D possibly corresponds to TRBD1 (6 bases). The length of the CDR3 is 14 residues. Germline CDR1 MNHEY, CDR2 SMNVEV (reference sequence). V dropped 6 bases and J dropped 6 bases, with 18 bases sitting between them.

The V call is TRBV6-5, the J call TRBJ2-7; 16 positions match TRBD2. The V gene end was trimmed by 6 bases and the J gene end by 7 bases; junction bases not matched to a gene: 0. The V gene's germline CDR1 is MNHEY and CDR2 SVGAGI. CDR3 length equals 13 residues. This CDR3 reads CASRGLAGGEQYF. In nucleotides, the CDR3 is TGTGCCAGCAGGGGACTAGCGGGGGGGGAGCAGTACTTC.

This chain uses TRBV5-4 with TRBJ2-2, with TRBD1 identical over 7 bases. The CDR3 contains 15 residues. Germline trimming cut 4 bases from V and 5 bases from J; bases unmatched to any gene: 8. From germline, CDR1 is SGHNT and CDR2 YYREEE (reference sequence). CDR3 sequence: CASSTQTGATGELFF. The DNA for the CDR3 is TGTGCCAGCAGCACACAAACAGGGGCAACCGGGGAGCTGTTTTTT.

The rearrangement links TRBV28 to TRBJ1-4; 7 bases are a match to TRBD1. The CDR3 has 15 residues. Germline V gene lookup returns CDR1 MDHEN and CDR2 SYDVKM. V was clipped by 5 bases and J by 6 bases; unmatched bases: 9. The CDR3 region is CASSLGGTADEKLFF. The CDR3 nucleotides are TGTGCCAGCAGTCTTGGCGGGACAGCGGATGAAAAACTGTTTTTT.

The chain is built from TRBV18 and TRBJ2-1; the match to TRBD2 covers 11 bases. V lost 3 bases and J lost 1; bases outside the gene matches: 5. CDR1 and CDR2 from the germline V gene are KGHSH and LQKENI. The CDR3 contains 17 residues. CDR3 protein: CASSPDSSGGSYNEQFF. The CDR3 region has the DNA TGTGCCAGCTCACCCGACTCTAGCGGGGGGTCCTACAATGAGCAGTTCTTC.

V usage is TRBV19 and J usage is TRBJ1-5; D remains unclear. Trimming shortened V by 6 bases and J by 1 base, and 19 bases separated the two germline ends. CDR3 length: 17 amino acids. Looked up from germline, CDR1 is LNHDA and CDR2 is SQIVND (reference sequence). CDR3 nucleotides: TGTGCCAGTAGCTCTCGCCCCATTTCCGGGAGCAATCAGCCCCAGCATTTT. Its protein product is CASSSRPISGSNQPQHF.

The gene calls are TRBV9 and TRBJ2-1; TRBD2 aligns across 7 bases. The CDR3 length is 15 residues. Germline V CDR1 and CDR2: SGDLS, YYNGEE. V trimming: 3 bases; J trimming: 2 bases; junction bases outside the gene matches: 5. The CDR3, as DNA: TGTGCCAGCAGCGATTTTGGGGGGGCCTACAATGAGCAGTTCTTC. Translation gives CASSDFGGAYNEQFF.

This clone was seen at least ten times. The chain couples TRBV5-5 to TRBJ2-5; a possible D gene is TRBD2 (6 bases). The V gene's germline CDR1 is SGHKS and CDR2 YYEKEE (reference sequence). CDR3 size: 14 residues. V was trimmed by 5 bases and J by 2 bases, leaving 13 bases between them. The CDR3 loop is CASRPRGLQETQYF. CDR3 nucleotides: TGTGCCAGCAGGCCCCGGGGGTTACAAGAGACCCAGTACTTC.

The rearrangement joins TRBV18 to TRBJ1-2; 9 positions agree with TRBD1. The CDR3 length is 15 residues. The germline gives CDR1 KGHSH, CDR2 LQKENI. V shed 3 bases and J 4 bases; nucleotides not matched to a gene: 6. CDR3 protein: CASSPLGTGFYGYTF. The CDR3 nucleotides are TGTGCCAGCTCACCCCTAGGGACAGGGTTCTATGGCTACACCTTC.